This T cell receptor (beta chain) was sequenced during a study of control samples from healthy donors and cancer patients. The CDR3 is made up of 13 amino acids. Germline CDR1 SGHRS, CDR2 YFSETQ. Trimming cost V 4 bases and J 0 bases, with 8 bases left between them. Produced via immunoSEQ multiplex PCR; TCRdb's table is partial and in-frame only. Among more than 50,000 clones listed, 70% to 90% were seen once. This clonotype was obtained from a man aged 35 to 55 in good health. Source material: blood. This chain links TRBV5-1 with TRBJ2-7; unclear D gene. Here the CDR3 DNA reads TGCGCCAGCAGCAGGATTCCCTCCTACGAGCAGTACTTC. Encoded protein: CASSRIPSYEQYF.